The rows below give T cell receptor beta chains drawn from one sample of a study of OX40 agonist ivuxolimab in advanced cancers. Sequencing was performed with immunoSEQ multiplex PCR; in TCRdb, only in-frame clones are kept and a portion is missing. Of about 71,000 clones listed, about 91% were seen once; the top ten hold just over 14%. The specimen comprised CD4+ or CD8+ T cells sorted from blood, sampled in a trial of the OX40 agonist ivuxolimab. These TCRs come from an adult with an advanced solid tumor such as melanoma, head and neck, liver or kidney cancer. CDR3s include the opening cysteine and the closing phenylalanine or tryptophan. The order of the fields is D gene, J gene, V gene, CDR3 length, clone size, CDR3 protein, CDR3 DNA. The D gene is left open where the match is weak. Size is stated for part of the rows, as once, few or many counts, or as a class when the clone is expanded.

d_gene: -; j_gene: TRBJ1-3; v_gene: TRBV19; len: 15; abundance: few; CDR3aa: CASSLMWVAGNTIYF; CDR3nt: TGTGCCAGTAGCCTGATGTGGGTCGCCGGAAACACCATATATTTT
d_gene: TRBD2; j_gene: TRBJ2-3; v_gene: TRBV11-3; len: 16; abundance: -; CDR3aa: CASSLGTSVLTDTQYF; CDR3nt: TGTGCCAGCAGCCTGGGGACTAGCGTACTCACAGATACGCAGTATTTT
d_gene: -; j_gene: TRBJ2-7; v_gene: TRBV6-5; len: 16; abundance: -; CDR3aa: CASSYSEEAAHYEQYF; CDR3nt: TGTGCCAGCAGTTACTCCGAGGAAGCCGCGCACTACGAGCAGTACTTC
d_gene: -; j_gene: TRBJ2-3; v_gene: TRBV6-1; len: 12; abundance: -; CDR3aa: CASSNGADTQYF; CDR3nt: TGTGCCAGCAGTAATGGCGCAGATACGCAGTATTTT
d_gene: -; j_gene: TRBJ2-4; v_gene: TRBV21-1; len: 17; abundance: few; CDR3aa: CASSKDGAGEVKNIQYF; CDR3nt: TGTGCCAGCAGCAAAGACGGGGCAGGGGAGGTTAAAAACATTCAGTACTTC
d_gene: -; j_gene: TRBJ2-1; v_gene: TRBV27; len: 13; abundance: -; CDR3aa: CASSPLDYNEQFF; CDR3nt: TGTGCCAGCAGTCCCCTCGACTACAATGAGCAGTTCTTC
d_gene: -; j_gene: TRBJ1-1; v_gene: TRBV4-2; len: 13; abundance: -; CDR3aa: CASSQVMNTEAFF; CDR3nt: TGTGCCAGCAGCCAAGTAATGAACACTGAAGCTTTCTTT
d_gene: TRBD1; j_gene: TRBJ2-1; v_gene: TRBV6-5; len: 15; abundance: -; CDR3aa: CASSYSGTGGNEQFF; CDR3nt: TGTGCCAGCAGTTACTCCGGGACAGGGGGCAATGAGCAGTTCTTC
d_gene: TRBD2; j_gene: TRBJ2-7; v_gene: TRBV9; len: 13; abundance: -; CDR3aa: CASSSGTSGSQYF; CDR3nt: TGTGCCAGCAGCTCCGGGACTAGCGGTTCGCAGTACTTC
d_gene: -; j_gene: TRBJ2-7; v_gene: TRBV7-2; len: 13; abundance: -; CDR3aa: CASSEGQSYEQYF; CDR3nt: TGTGCCAGCAGCGAAGGACAGTCCTACGAGCAGTACTTC
d_gene: -; j_gene: TRBJ2-5; v_gene: TRBV28; len: 14; abundance: -; CDR3aa: CASRGPGTQETQYF; CDR3nt: TGTGCCAGCAGAGGACCCGGGACTCAAGAGACCCAGTACTTC
d_gene: TRBD1; j_gene: TRBJ2-1; v_gene: TRBV25-1; len: 14; abundance: once; CDR3aa: CASSELGQNNEQFF; CDR3nt: TGTGCCAGCAGTGAGTTGGGACAGAACAATGAGCAGTTCTTC
d_gene: -; j_gene: TRBJ2-7; v_gene: TRBV27; len: 14; abundance: -; CDR3aa: CASSLAGQTYEQYF; CDR3nt: TGTGCCAGCAGTTTAGCGGGGCAAACCTACGAGCAGTACTTC
d_gene: -; j_gene: TRBJ2-3; v_gene: TRBV28; len: 15; abundance: -; CDR3aa: CASSLGQGPRDTQYF; CDR3nt: TGTGCCAGCAGTCTTGGGCAGGGGCCGCGAGATACGCAGTATTTT
d_gene: -; j_gene: TRBJ1-4; v_gene: TRBV28; len: 14; abundance: once; CDR3aa: CASSFEDSNEKLFF; CDR3nt: TGTGCCAGCAGTTTCGAGGACAGTAATGAAAAACTGTTTTTT
d_gene: -; j_gene: TRBJ2-7; v_gene: TRBV7-6; len: 13; abundance: medium-sized; CDR3aa: CASSPGPNYEQYF; CDR3nt: TGTGCCAGCAGCCCCGGGCCCAACTACGAGCAGTACTTC
d_gene: -; j_gene: TRBJ2-1; v_gene: TRBV18; len: 12; abundance: -; CDR3aa: CASSPELNEQFF; CDR3nt: TGTGCCAGCTCACCGGAGCTCAATGAGCAGTTCTTC
d_gene: -; j_gene: TRBJ2-1; v_gene: TRBV27; len: 13; abundance: -; CDR3aa: CASSPGAYNEQFF; CDR3nt: TGTGCCAGCAGCCCCGGGGCTTACAATGAGCAGTTCTTC
d_gene: -; j_gene: TRBJ2-7; v_gene: TRBV10-2; len: 14; abundance: -; CDR3aa: CASSELWENYEQYF; CDR3nt: TGCGCCAGCAGTGAGCTTTGGGAAAACTACGAGCAGTACTTC